This is a list of T cell receptor beta chains from one sample in a study of blood T cell repertoires in COVID-19. The repertoire was sequenced with immunoSEQ multiplex PCR; TCRdb's copy has only in-frame clones and lacks some. Found here are about 250,000 clones, roughly 80% of them singletons; the top ten hold about 9.6%. Sequenced: peripheral blood. Every receptor here comes from a man of 80 years or more with acute or convalescent COVID-19. The CDR3 runs from the conserved cysteine through the conserved F or W. A D gene is named only where the DNA matches it firmly. Only part of the rows carry a size: once, few, many, or a class if the clone is expanded.

v_call	clone_size	j_call	d_call	cdr3_nt	cdr3_aa
TRBV5-1	-	TRBJ2-1	-	TGCGCCAGCAGCTTGGACAGGGAAAAGAACAATGAGCAGTTCTTC	CASSLDREKNNEQFF
TRBV3-1/TRBV3-2	-	TRBJ2-7	-	TGTGCCAGCAGCCGTTCAGGCCTCGAGCAGTACTTC	CASSRSGLEQYF
TRBV30	once	TRBJ1-1	-	TGTGCCGGAAGCGGGGACACTGAAGCTTTCTTT	CAGSGDTEAFF
TRBV2	-	TRBJ2-7	TRBD1	TGTGCCAGCAGATACAGGGGGCTAGGTGAGCAGTACTTC	CASRYRGLGEQYF
TRBV19	once	TRBJ2-2	TRBD2	TGTGCCAGTGAGATAGCGGGGGGGCCTGCCGGGGAGCTGTTTTTT	CASEIAGGPAGELFF
TRBV11-2	-	TRBJ1-1	-	TGTGCCAGCAGCTTAGATAATCTACAGGTTAGGGCTTTCTTT	CASSLDNLQVRAFF
TRBV9	-	TRBJ1-4	TRBD1	TGTGCCAGCAGCGGCCGGGACAGGGGGCATGAAAAACTGTTTTTT	CASSGRDRGHEKLFF
TRBV5-1	-	TRBJ1-6	-	TGCGCCAGCAGCTTGGCGCCCGGGGGGACCTATAATTCACCCCTCCACTTT	CASSLAPGGTYNSPLHF
TRBV15	-	TRBJ1-1	-	TGTGCCACCAGCAGCCAGGGATTTGGCTACCTAGGCACTGAAGCTTTCTTT	CATSSQGFGYLGTEAFF
TRBV29-1	-	TRBJ1-2	-	TGCAGCGTTGAGAGGGGGAATGGCTACACCTTC	CSVERGNGYTF
TRBV21-1	few	TRBJ2-7	-	TGTGCCAGCAGCAGGAGCTCCTACGAGCAGTACTTC	CASSRSSYEQYF
TRBV6-5	-	TRBJ1-5	-	TGTGCCAGCGGACTGGATCAGCCCCAGCATTTT	CASGLDQPQHF
TRBV5-1	-	TRBJ1-2	-	TGCGCCAGCAGCCCTGACCTCAGGGACTTCTATGGCTACACCTTC	CASSPDLRDFYGYTF
TRBV14	-	TRBJ1-1	-	TGTGCCAGCAGCCGTGCGTTAAACACTGAAGCTTTCTTT	CASSRALNTEAFF
TRBV29-1	-	TRBJ2-1	-	TGCAGCGTTGAAGCGGGGGGCACCTACAATGAGCAGTTCTTC	CSVEAGGTYNEQFF
TRBV9	-	TRBJ2-1	-	TGTGCCAGCAGCGTAGGCTCAGTTTCCTACAATGAGCAGTTCTTC	CASSVGSVSYNEQFF
TRBV7-9	-	TRBJ1-4	-	TGTGCCAGCAGCTTAGCAGGGGGAGAAAAACTGTTTTTT	CASSLAGGEKLFF
TRBV27	-	TRBJ1-6	-	TGTGCCAGCAGTTTTACAGGGATCATTTCACCCCTCCACTTT	CASSFTGIISPLHF
TRBV19	-	TRBJ2-3	TRBD2	TGTGCCAGTAGTATTTACAGCGGGAGTGGGGCAGATACGCAGTATTTT	CASSIYSGSGADTQYF
TRBV5-1	once	TRBJ2-6	TRBD1	TGCGCCAGCAGCTTGGGATACCGGGACAGGGCCGGGGCCAACGTCCTGACTTTC	CASSLGYRDRAGANVLTF
TRBV30	once	TRBJ1-3	-	TGTGCCTGGAGTAGTGTACAGATCATCTCTGGAAACACCATATATTTT	CAWSSVQIISGNTIYF
TRBV28	few	TRBJ1-1	-	TGTGCCAGCAGCCGTGCGGGGGTGAACACTGAAGCTTTCTTT	CASSRAGVNTEAFF
TRBV5-1	-	TRBJ2-6	TRBD1	TGCGCCAGCAGCTTTTGGGACAGGGTCTCCAACGTCCTGACTTTC	CASSFWDRVSNVLTF
TRBV6-2/TRBV6-3	-	TRBJ1-2	TRBD1	TGTGCCAGCAGCCCCGCCGCCGGGACAGGGTTAAAGTGGTATGGCTACACCTTC	CASSPAAGTGLKWYGYTF
TRBV18	-	TRBJ1-1	-	TGTGCCAGCTCACGGGACTCGGGGATGAACACTGAAGCTTTCTTT	CASSRDSGMNTEAFF
TRBV5-4	few	TRBJ2-2	TRBD2	TGTGCCAGCAGCTTGGAACTAGCGGGACGCACCGGGGAGCTGTTTTTT	CASSLELAGRTGELFF
TRBV19	-	TRBJ2-1	TRBD2	TGTGCCAGTAAGGGACTAGCGGGGGGGCCTTTGATCTATGAGCAGTTCTTC	CASKGLAGGPLIYEQFF
TRBV7-9	-	TRBJ1-1	-	TGTGCCAGCAGCTCCCGACAGAGGAACACTGAAGCTTTCTTT	CASSSRQRNTEAFF
TRBV24-1	-	TRBJ2-1	-	TGTGCCACCAGTTCCCCGGGACTGATCTACAATGAGCAGTTCTTC	CATSSPGLIYNEQFF
TRBV7-2	-	TRBJ2-7	-	TGTGCCAGCAGCTTATTGGACGGGGGTACCTACGAGCAGTACTTC	CASSLLDGGTYEQYF
TRBV6-5	-	TRBJ1-1	-	TGTGCCAGCAGTTACTCGAGGACACAAATTGAAGCTTTCTTT	CASSYSRTQIEAFF
TRBV11-2	-	TRBJ1-5	TRBD1	TGTGCCAGCAGCCGAACAGGGGGCGGCAATCAGCCCCAGCATTTT	CASSRTGGGNQPQHF
TRBV12-5	-	TRBJ2-7	-	TGTGCTAGTGGTTTGGTAGGCGGTAGCTCCTACGAGCAGTACTTC	CASGLVGGSSYEQYF
TRBV20-1	once	TRBJ1-1	-	TGCAGTGCTAGTAATCCAGGGGACGGGAACACTGAAGCTTTCTTT	CSASNPGDGNTEAFF
TRBV11-2	-	TRBJ1-5	-	TGTGCCAGCAGCTTAGGATCGGGGATGGTGGCTCAGCCCCAGCATTTT	CASSLGSGMVAQPQHF
TRBV9	-	TRBJ1-2	-	TGTGCCAGCAGCGTAGCTACGGGGGGGCATGGCTACACCTTC	CASSVATGGHGYTF
TRBV9	-	TRBJ2-1	-	TGTGCCAGCAGCCTGAGCGGGTTCTCCTACAATGAGCAGTTCTTC	CASSLSGFSYNEQFF
TRBV5-1	-	TRBJ2-1	-	TGCGCCAGCAGCCTAGGGGATGTAACGGCCAATGAGCAGTTCTTC	CASSLGDVTANEQFF
TRBV28	-	TRBJ1-6	TRBD1	TGTGCCAGCAGTGCCCGAAGGGGGCGCGTGACACCCCTCCACTTT	CASSARRGRVTPLHF
TRBV18	-	TRBJ2-2	TRBD2	TGTGCCAGCTCCTCGGGACTAGCGAACACCGGGGAGCTGTTTTTT	CASSSGLANTGELFF
TRBV18	-	TRBJ2-5	TRBD1	TGTGCCAGCTCATCCTATAGGGACAGCCAAGAGACCCAGTACTTC	CASSSYRDSQETQYF
TRBV9	-	TRBJ2-2	TRBD2	TGTGCCAGTGGAGAGGCGGGGGGGCCCAACGGGGAGCTGTTTTTT	CASGEAGGPNGELFF
TRBV19	-	TRBJ1-2	TRBD1	TGTGCCAGTAGTCGAGACCGTGCCGACAGGGACGTCTATGGCTACACCTTC	CASSRDRADRDVYGYTF
TRBV19	-	TRBJ1-5	TRBD1	TGTGCCAGTAGTATAACCGGGACAGGTCTATATAGCAATCAGCCCCAGCATTTT	CASSITGTGLYSNQPQHF
TRBV3-1/TRBV3-2	-	TRBJ1-3	-	TGTGCCAGCAGCCACCTCGGGGGGCCCCGTGGCACCATATATTTT	CASSHLGGPRGTIYF
TRBV4-1	-	TRBJ1-5	-	TGCGCCAGCAGCCCCACTCCTAGGCGGGGACAGCCCCAGCATTTT	CASSPTPRRGQPQHF
TRBV12-5	-	TRBJ1-2	TRBD1	TGTGCTAGTGGTTTGGGACCGGACAGGAACTATGGCTACACCTTC	CASGLGPDRNYGYTF
TRBV12-3/TRBV12-4	-	TRBJ2-7	-	TGTGCCAGCAGTTTAGCCTCCCTGTACGAGCAGTACTTC	CASSLASLYEQYF